This TCR beta chain was identified in a study of PD-L1 blockade in urothelial cancer. Study-level information: At some point between 2013 and 2014, patients got going on atezolizumab, taking 1,200 mg intravenously every 3 weeks. Per blood sample, T cells had a median of around 150,000. Bladder-origin urothelial cancer in males covered about 90% of the 29 patients.

Data came from immunoSEQ multiplex PCR; TCRdb stores just in-frame clones and leaves some out. This sample carries roughly 29,000 clones, 75% to 90% of them seen once, and the ten largest clones take approximately 2%. As for this clone: The antigen remains undetermined.

Study outcomes and limitations: Below-median pretreatment blood TCR clonality predicted better survival.

Germline V gene lookup returns CDR1 LGHNT and CDR2 FRNRAP. J lost 9 bases, V lost 1 base, and 18 bases had no gene match. The CDR3 length is 20 residues. This material consisted of PBMCs, taken around atezolizumab (anti-PD-L1) treatment. V gene TRBV12-5 combines with J gene TRBJ2-1; 13 nucleotides align to TRBD2. This TCR derives from a man between 45 and 60 years old with urothelial cancer. The DNA for the CDR3 is TGTGCTAGTGGTTTGGCCGGGACTAGCGGGAACAGAGGACGGGGATTTGAGCAGTTCTTC. It specifies CASGLAGTSGNRGRGFEQFF.